Presented here are 25 T cell receptor beta chains from one specimen sequenced in a study of CD8 T cells in Susac syndrome. Reverse transcription used about 0.5 to 1 ug RNA and random hexamers. TCRdb called the immunoSEQ multiplex PCR reads again in MiXCR, with one record for every CDR3 protein. Of some 200,000 distinct CDR3 sequences in the sample, just under 95% are singletons; the top ten hold 0.15% to 0.2%. The sequencing input was CD8+ T cells from PBMCs. These receptors originate from a human donor with Susac syndrome.

The chain recombines TRBV20-1 with TRBJ1-5; no clear D. The germline V and J ends were trimmed by 0 bases and 5 bases, with 11 bases remaining between them. This CDR3 contains 14 residues. Looked up from germline, CDR1 is DFQATT and CDR2 is SNEGSKA (reference sequence). The CDR3 bases are TGCAGTGCTAGAGACTCCGGTATATATCAGCCCCAGCATTTT. Translated, it gives CSARDSGIYQPQHF.

V is TRBV25-1 and J is TRBJ2-7; the D is unclear. The ends were cut back, 3 bases at V and 2 bases at J, with 8 bases in the middle. This CDR3 region has 13 residues. Looked up from germline, CDR1 is MGHDK and CDR2 is SYGVNS. The CDR3, as DNA: TGTGCCAGCAGTGACCTTAGCACCTACGAGCAGTACTTC. Protein product: CASSDLSTYEQYF.

V gene TRBV2 combines with J gene TRBJ2-5, with D perhaps TRBD2 (7 bases). The germline CDR1 and CDR2 sequences are SNHLY and FYNNEI. The V gene lost 11 bases and the J gene lost 5 bases, with 21 bases spanning the gap. The CDR3 loop spans 14 amino acids. CDR3 protein: CAAPGGPGVETQYF. The DNA for the CDR3 is TGTGCCGCACCCGGGGGGCCGGGGGTGGAGACCCAGTACTTC.

This clonotype was counted a single time. The V call is TRBV20-1, the J call TRBJ2-7; 10 bases map to TRBD2. Germline CDR1 DFQATT, CDR2 SNEGSKA (reference sequence). After removal of 3 bases from V and 0 bases from J, the junction contained 2 bases not matched to a gene. This CDR3 has 14 amino acids. In nucleotides, the CDR3 is TGCAGTGCTAGCCGGACTAGCGGCTCCTACGAGCAGTACTTC. Translated: CSASRTSGSYEQYF.

This rearrangement joins TRBV9 to TRBJ2-3; D gene uncertain. Germline CDR1 is SGDLS and CDR2 is YYNGEE. Trimming removed 0 bases from V and 0 bases from J, with 8 bases in between. The CDR3 covers 15 residues. The CDR3 reads CASSVAAFSTDTQYF. In nucleotides, the CDR3 is TGTGCCAGCAGCGTAGCAGCATTCAGCACAGATACGCAGTATTTT.

V and J are TRBV19 and TRBJ2-1; D is undetermined. V was cut by 2 bases and J by 8 bases, with 7 bases left in between. Looked up from germline, CDR1 is LNHDA and CDR2 is SQIVND (reference sequence). The CDR3 contains 12 residues. In DNA form, the CDR3 reads TGTGCCAGTAGTATATCCGGAGATGAGCAGTTCTTC. Its translation: CASSISGDEQFF.

This clonotype was recorded only once. This sequence joins TRBV7-6 and TRBJ2-6, with D unresolved. In germline, CDR1 is SGHVS, CDR2 FNYEAQ. The V end was cut by 4 bases, the J end by 4 bases, with 5 bases between. The CDR3 runs to 13 residues. This CDR3 is CASSWTGANVLTF. Written as DNA, the CDR3 is TGTGCCAGCAGCTGGACCGGGGCCAACGTCCTGACTTTC.

V gene TRBV29-1 combines with J gene TRBJ2-1; no reliable D call. CDR3 length: 13 amino acids. Trimming shortened V by 3 bases and J by 3 bases, and 9 bases separated the two germline ends. From germline, CDR1 is SQVTM and CDR2 ANQGSEA. The CDR3 DNA is TGCAGCGTTGAGCTCGCATTCTACAATGAGCAGTTCTTC. This codes for CSVELAFYNEQFF.

V and J are TRBV5-1 and TRBJ1-6; 9 bases align to TRBD1. Germline CDR1 is SGHRS and CDR2 is YFSETQ. The CDR3 consists of 13 residues. Trimming at V came to 4 bases and at J to 13 bases, leaving 6 bases not matched to a gene. The CDR3 region is CASSPDRGSPLHF. The CDR3 DNA follows: TGCGCCAGCAGCCCGGACAGGGGATCCCCCCTCCACTTT.

The chain has TRBV9 and TRBJ2-2, with D unresolved. This CDR3 is built from 13 residues. CDR1 SGDLS and CDR2 YYNGEE come from the germline V gene. V gave up 3 bases and J gave up 8 bases, with 11 bases separating them. The CDR3 coding sequence is TGTGCCAGCAGCGACGTCAGGCTTGGGGAGCTGTTTTTT. It is translated as CASSDVRLGELFF.

The chain has TRBV3-1 and TRBJ2-7; 9 nucleotides align to TRBD2. The CDR3 spans 12 residues. With V trimmed by 1 base and J by 9 bases, 1 base remained unmatched. CDR1 is LGHDT and CDR2 is YNNKEL in the germline V gene (reference sequence). The CDR3 nucleotides read TGTGCCAGCAGCCAAGTGACTAGCGGGCAGTACTTC. This translates into CASSQVTSGQYF.

This clonotype appeared once. V usage is TRBV9 and J usage is TRBJ2-1; 10 nucleotides match TRBD2. The junction had 7 bases not matched to a gene; V was cut back by 1 base and J by 6 bases. This CDR3 spans 16 amino acids. Germline loops: CDR1 SGDLS, CDR2 YYNGEE. CDR3 amino acids: CASSVSLAGLGNEQFF. The CDR3 DNA sequence: TGTGCCAGCAGCGTATCACTAGCGGGGTTAGGCAATGAGCAGTTCTTC. Full variable domain (rest looked up from reference TRBV9 and TRBJ2-1): DSGVTQTPKHLITATGQRVTLRCSPRSGDLSVYWYQQSLDQGLQFLIQYYNGEERAKGNILERFSAQQFPDLHSELNLSSLELGDSALYFCASSVSLAGLGNEQFFGPGTRLTVL.

The J gene is TRBJ2-5, the V gene TRBV29-1; TRBD1 agrees at 7 bases. From germline, CDR1 is SQVTM and CDR2 ANQGSEA. V lost 2 bases and J lost 1; bases outside the gene matches: 7. The CDR3 loop spans 15 amino acids. The CDR3 coding sequence is TGCAGCGTTGAATCATTCGGACAGGCCCAAGAGACCCAGTACTTC. Encoded protein: CSVESFGQAQETQYF.

The chain recombines TRBV27 with TRBJ2-7; D gene unclear. The V gene lost 4 bases and the J gene lost 2 bases, with 9 bases spanning the gap. Germline V gene data show CDR1 as MNHEY and CDR2 as SMNVEV (reference sequence). The CDR3 is 13 residues long. CDR3 sequence reads: CASSYGIPYEQYF. Written as DNA, the CDR3 is TGTGCCAGCAGTTACGGAATCCCCTACGAGCAGTACTTC.

V usage is TRBV30 and J usage is TRBJ1-1, with D possibly matching TRBD1 (6 bases). V lost 7 bases, J lost 4 bases, and 16 bases lay in between. Germline V CDR1 and CDR2: GTSNPN, SVGIG (reference sequence). The CDR3 covers 13 residues. The CDR3 reads CASTRFRGTEAFF. Here the CDR3 DNA reads TGTGCCTCTACTAGGTTCAGGGGCACTGAAGCTTTCTTT. Filled out from reference TRBV30 and TRBJ1-1, the complete variable domain reads SQTIHQWPATLVQPVGSPLSLECTVEGTSNPNLYWYRQAAGRGLQLLFYSVGIGQISSEVPQNLSASRPQDRQFILSSKKLLLSDSGFYLCASTRFRGTEAFFGQGTRLTVV.

The genes are TRBV7-9 and TRBJ2-7; no firm D call. The germline V gene has CDR1 SEHNR and CDR2 FQNEAQ (reference sequence). CDR3 size: 12 residues. The ends were cut back, 4 bases at V and 6 bases at J, with 10 bases in the middle. The CDR3 is CASSWEHAEQYF. The CDR3 region has the DNA TGTGCCAGCAGCTGGGAACACGCCGAGCAGTACTTC.

This chain uses TRBV12-3 or TRBV12-4 with TRBJ1-2; weak D call: TRBD1 (5 bases). Trimming took 8 bases from V and 4 from J, leaving 14 bases between them. The CDR3 covers 13 residues. DNA for the CDR3: TGTGCCAGCCGTGAGGGGATGGGCTATGGCTACACCTTC. This gives the protein CASREGMGYGYTF.

The rearrangement links TRBV2 to TRBJ2-5, with D uncertain. Deletions cut 5 bases from V and 7 bases from J, with 11 bases between. CDR1 is SNHLY and CDR2 is FYNNEI in the germline V gene. This CDR3 has 12 amino acids. CDR3 DNA: TGTGCCAGCAGTCCACCCGAGTGGACCCAGTACTTC. This sequence encodes CASSPPEWTQYF. Together with reference TRBV2 and TRBJ2-5, the CDR3 gives the full variable domain: EPEVTQTPSHQVTQMGQEVILRCVPISNHLYFYWYRQILGQKVEFLVSFYNNEISEKSEIFDDQFSVERPDGSNFTLKIRSTKLEDSAMYFCASSPPEWTQYFGPGTRLLVL.

The V and J genes are TRBV12-3 or TRBV12-4 and TRBJ1-4; tentative D call: TRBD1 (6 bases). The length of the CDR3 is 14 residues. Trimming left V 5 bases short and J 8 bases short, with 15 bases between. The CDR3 loop reads CASSGGGGREKLFF. The DNA for the CDR3 is TGTGCCAGCAGTGGAGGAGGGGGAAGGGAAAAACTGTTTTTT.

The J gene is TRBJ1-2, the V gene TRBV4-1; D not resolved. There are 16 residues in the CDR3. Germline CDR1 MGHRA, CDR2 YSYEKL. V gave up 1 base and J gave up 5 bases, with 17 bases separating them. CDR3 in amino acids: CASSQGYTMTNYGYTF. The CDR3 DNA is TGCGCCAGCAGCCAAGGATACACTATGACGAATTATGGCTACACCTTC.

The gene calls are TRBV20-1 and TRBJ2-5; possible D gene TRBD2, 5 bases. Trimming shortened V by 6 bases and J by 5 bases, and 16 bases separated the two germline ends. Germline V CDR1 and CDR2: DFQATT, SNEGSKA (reference sequence). CDR3 length equals 13 residues. The CDR3 region is CSAARTTGETQYF. As DNA, the CDR3 is TGCAGTGCCGCCCGCACGACGGGGGAGACCCAGTACTTC.

This clonotype was found once. The gene calls are TRBV29-1 and TRBJ2-3, with D perhaps assigned TRBD1 or TRBD2 (6 bases each). V lost 8 bases, J lost 0 bases, and 18 bases lay in between. CDR3 length equals 15 residues. Per germline, CDR1 SQVTM and CDR2 ANQGSEA. The CDR3: CSHSWGAASTDTQYF. The CDR3 bases are TGCAGCCATTCTTGGGGGGCGGCTAGCACAGATACGCAGTATTTT.

The chain carries TRBV30 and TRBJ1-5; possible D gene TRBD1, 6 bases. This CDR3 has 13 amino acids. Trimming removed 7 bases at V and 3 bases at J, with 13 bases between. Germline V CDR1 and CDR2: GTSNPN, SVGIG (reference sequence). CDR3: CAYSRDTNQPQHF. Here the CDR3 DNA reads TGTGCCTACTCACGGGACACCAATCAGCCCCAGCATTTT.

The genes are TRBV28 and TRBJ2-5, with 9 positions matching TRBD1. The junction had 10 bases not matched to a gene; V was cut back by 5 bases and J by 3 bases. There are 16 residues in the CDR3. Germline loops: CDR1 MDHEN, CDR2 SYDVKM. Here the CDR3 DNA reads TGTGCCAGCAGTATCACCGGGACAGGGTTCGAAGAGACCCAGTACTTC. Its protein is CASSITGTGFEETQYF.

V is TRBV7-9 and J is TRBJ1-5, with D hard to call. Germline V gene data show CDR1 as SEHNR and CDR2 as FQNEAQ (reference sequence). CDR3 length equals 16 residues. Trimming removed 5 bases at V and 1 base at J, with 15 bases between. The CDR3 sequence: CASSRSRSYSNQPQHF. The DNA for the CDR3 is TGTGCCAGCAGCCGCAGCCGATCGTACAGCAATCAGCCCCAGCATTTT.